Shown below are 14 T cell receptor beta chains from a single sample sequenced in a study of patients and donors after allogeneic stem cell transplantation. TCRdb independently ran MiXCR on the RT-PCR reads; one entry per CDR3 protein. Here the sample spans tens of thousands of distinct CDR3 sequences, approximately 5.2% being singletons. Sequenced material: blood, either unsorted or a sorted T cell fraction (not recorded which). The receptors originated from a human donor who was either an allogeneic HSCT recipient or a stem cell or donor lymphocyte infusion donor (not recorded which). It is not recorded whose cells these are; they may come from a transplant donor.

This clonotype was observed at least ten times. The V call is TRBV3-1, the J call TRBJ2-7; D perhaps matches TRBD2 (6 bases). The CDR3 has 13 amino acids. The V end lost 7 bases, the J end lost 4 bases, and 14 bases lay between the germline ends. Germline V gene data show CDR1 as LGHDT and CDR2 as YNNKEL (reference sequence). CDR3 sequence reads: CASTSSVDYEQYF. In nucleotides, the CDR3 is TGTGCCAGCACGTCTAGCGTTGATTACGAGCAGTACTTC.

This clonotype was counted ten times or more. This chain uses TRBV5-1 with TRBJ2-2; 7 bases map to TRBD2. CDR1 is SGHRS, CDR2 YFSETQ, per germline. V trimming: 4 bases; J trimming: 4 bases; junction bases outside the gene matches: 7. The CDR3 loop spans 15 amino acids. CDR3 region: CASSDGRPGTGELFF. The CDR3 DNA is TGCGCCAGCAGCGACGGGAGGCCGGGCACCGGGGAGCTGTTTTTT.

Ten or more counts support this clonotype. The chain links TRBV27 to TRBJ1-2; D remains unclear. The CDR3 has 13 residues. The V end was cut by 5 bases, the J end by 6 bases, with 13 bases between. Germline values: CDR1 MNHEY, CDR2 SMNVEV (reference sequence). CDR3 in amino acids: CASSPPFSNGYTF. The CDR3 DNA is TGTGCCAGCAGTCCCCCGTTTTCGAATGGCTACACCTTC.

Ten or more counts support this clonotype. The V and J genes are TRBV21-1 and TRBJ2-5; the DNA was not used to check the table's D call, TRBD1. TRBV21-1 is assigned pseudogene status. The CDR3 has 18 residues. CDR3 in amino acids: CASSKVVRRTGPPETQYF. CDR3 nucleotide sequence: TGTGCCAGCAGCAAAGTTGTTAGACGGACAGGCCCCCCAGAGACCCAGTACTTC.

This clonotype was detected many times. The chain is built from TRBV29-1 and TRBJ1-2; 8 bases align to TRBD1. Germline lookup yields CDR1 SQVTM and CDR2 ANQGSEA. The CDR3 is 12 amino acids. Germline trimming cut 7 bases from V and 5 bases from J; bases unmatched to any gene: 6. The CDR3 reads CSALQGGYGYTF. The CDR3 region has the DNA TGCAGCGCCCTACAGGGGGGATATGGCTACACCTTC.

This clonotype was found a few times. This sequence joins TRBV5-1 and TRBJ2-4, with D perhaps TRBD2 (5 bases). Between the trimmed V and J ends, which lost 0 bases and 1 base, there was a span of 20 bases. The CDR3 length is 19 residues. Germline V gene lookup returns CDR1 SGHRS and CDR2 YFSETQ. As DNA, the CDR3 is TGCGCCAGCAGCTTGGGCGCTGAGGGAAGCCGCGCGGCCAAAAACATTCAGTACTTC. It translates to CASSLGAEGSRAAKNIQYF. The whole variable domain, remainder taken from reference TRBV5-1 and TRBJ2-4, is KAGVTQTPRYLIKTRGQQVTLSCSPISGHRSVSWYQQTPGQGLQFLFEYFSETQRNKGNFPGRFSGRQFSNSRSEMNVSTLELGDSALYLCASSLGAEGSRAAKNIQYFGAGTRLSVL.

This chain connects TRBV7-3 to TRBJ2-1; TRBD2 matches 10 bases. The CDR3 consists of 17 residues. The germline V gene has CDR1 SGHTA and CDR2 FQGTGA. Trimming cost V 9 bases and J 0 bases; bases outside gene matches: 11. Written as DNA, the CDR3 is TGTGCCAGACAGTATAGCGGGGGGACCTTCTCCTACAATGAGCAGTTCTTC. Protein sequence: CARQYSGGTFSYNEQFF.

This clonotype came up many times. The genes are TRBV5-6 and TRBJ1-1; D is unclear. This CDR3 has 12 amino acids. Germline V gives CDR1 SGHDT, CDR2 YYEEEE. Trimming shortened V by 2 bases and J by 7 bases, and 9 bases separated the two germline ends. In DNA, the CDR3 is TGTGCCAGCAGCTTTAACACAGTTGAAGCTTTCTTT. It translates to CASSFNTVEAFF.

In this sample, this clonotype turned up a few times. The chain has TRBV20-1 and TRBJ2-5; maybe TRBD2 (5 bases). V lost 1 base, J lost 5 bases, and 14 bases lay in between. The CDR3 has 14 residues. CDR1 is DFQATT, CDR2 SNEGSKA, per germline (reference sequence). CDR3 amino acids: CSARVIALVETQYF. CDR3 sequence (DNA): TGCAGTGCTAGAGTAATAGCGCTGGTGGAGACCCAGTACTTC.

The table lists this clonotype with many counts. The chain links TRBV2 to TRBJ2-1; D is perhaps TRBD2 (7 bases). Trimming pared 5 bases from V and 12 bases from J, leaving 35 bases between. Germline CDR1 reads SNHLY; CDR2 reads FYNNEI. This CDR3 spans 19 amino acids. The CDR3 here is CASSRRGGTGSGKDNLQFF. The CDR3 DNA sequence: TGTGCCAGCAGTCGTAGGGGGGGGACCGGTTCAGGGAAGGACAATCTGCAGTTCTTC.

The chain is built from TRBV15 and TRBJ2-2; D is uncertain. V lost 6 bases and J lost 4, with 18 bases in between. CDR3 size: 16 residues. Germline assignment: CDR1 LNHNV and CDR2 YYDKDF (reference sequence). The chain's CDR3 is CATSEAETRVTGELFF. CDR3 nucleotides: TGTGCCACCAGTGAGGCAGAGACCCGGGTCACCGGGGAGCTGTTTTTT.

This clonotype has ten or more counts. The CDR3: CASSLSGNHHNEQFF. Written as DNA, the CDR3 is TGTGCCAGCAGTTTAAGTGGTAACCACCACAATGAGCAGTTCTTC. This chain joins TRBV12-3 or TRBV12-4 and TRBJ2-1; D is unresolved. This CDR3 has 15 amino acids. Trimming stripped 2 bases from V and 5 bases from J, with 13 bases between.

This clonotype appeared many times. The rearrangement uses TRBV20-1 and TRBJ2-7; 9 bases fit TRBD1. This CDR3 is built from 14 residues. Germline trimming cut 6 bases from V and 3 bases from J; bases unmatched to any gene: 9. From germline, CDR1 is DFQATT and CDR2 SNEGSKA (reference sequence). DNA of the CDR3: TGCAGTGCCTTAGGGGACAGGGCCTACTACGAGCAGTACTTC. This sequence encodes CSALGDRAYYEQYF.

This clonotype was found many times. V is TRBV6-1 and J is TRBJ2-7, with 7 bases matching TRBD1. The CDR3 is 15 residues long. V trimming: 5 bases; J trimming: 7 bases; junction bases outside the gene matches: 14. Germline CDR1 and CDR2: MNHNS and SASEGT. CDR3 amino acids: CASSPPGTALGEQYF. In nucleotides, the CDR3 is TGTGCCAGCAGTCCCCCGGGGACAGCCCTGGGGGAGCAGTACTTC.